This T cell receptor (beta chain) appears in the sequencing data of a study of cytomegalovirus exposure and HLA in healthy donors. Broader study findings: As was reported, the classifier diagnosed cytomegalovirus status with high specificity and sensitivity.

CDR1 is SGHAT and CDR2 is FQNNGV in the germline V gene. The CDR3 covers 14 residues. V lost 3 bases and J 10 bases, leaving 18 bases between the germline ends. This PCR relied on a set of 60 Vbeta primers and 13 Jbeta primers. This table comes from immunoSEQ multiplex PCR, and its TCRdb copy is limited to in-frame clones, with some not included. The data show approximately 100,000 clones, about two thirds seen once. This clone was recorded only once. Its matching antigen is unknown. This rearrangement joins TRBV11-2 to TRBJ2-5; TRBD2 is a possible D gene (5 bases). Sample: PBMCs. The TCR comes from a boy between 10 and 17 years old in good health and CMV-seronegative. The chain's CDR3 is CASSLSSPGKHQYF. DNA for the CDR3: TGTGCCAGCAGCTTGTCTAGCCCCGGGAAGCACCAGTACTTC.